The T cell receptor beta chain described here comes from a study of early stage breast cancer tumors. On the study more broadly: Of around 16 invasive breast tumors, 11 to 12 were hormone receptor-positive, HER2-negative. Samples were sequenced at approximately 10-fold average coverage.

The CDR3 loop spans 14 amino acids. Germline CDR1 and CDR2: GTSNPN and SVGIG (reference sequence). The V gene end was trimmed by 5 bases and the J gene end by 5 bases; junction bases not matched to a gene: 8. Only in-frame clones appear in the TCRdb table, and some are missing; sequencing was by immunoSEQ multiplex PCR. The sample shows some 35,000 clones, over 65% of them seen only once. The sequence came from a person between 60 and 70 years old with breast cancer. Specimen: blood. The chain joins TRBV30 to TRBJ2-5; 10 bases are shared with TRBD1. The CDR3: CAWGRDRGSETQYF. The DNA of the CDR3 is TGTGCCTGGGGGCGGGACAGGGGTTCCGAGACCCAGTACTTC. The full variable domain, its missing parts supplied by reference TRBV30 and TRBJ2-5, is SQTIHQWPATLVQPVGSPLSLECTVEGTSNPNLYWYRQAAGRGLQLLFYSVGIGQISSEVPQNLSASRPQDRQFILSSKKLLLSDSGFYLCAWGRDRGSETQYFGPGTRLLVL.